One sample yielded the 15 T cell receptor beta chains listed below, sequenced in a study of blood T cell repertoires in COVID-19. TCRdb keeps only in-frame clones here, not all; method: immunoSEQ multiplex PCR. Seen here are 150,000 to 200,000 clones, 70% to 85% observed once, and the top ten hold about 1.2%. Sequenced: peripheral blood. The receptors were sampled from a man aged 55 to 70 who had recovered from COVID-19.

CDR3 in amino acids: CASSLDRGVPQPQHF. As DNA, the CDR3 is TGTGCCAGCAGCTTGGACCGGGGGGTACCTCAGCCCCAGCATTTT. The chain links TRBV5-6 to TRBJ1-5; a possible D gene is TRBD1 (5 bases). There are 15 residues in the CDR3. In germline, CDR1 is SGHDT, CDR2 YYEEEE. V was cut by 0 bases and J by 6 bases, with 13 bases left in between. The full variable domain, its missing parts supplied by reference TRBV5-6 and TRBJ1-5, is DAGVTQSPTHLIKTRGQQVTLRCSPKSGHDTVSWYQQALGQGPQFIFQYYEEEERQRGNFPDRFSGHQFPNYSSELNVNALLLGDSALYLCASSLDRGVPQPQHFGDGTRLSIL.

This chain uses TRBV5-1 with TRBJ1-5, with 10 bases aligning to TRBD1. This CDR3 is 15 amino acids long. Per germline, CDR1 SGHRS and CDR2 YFSETQ. V lost 3 bases and J lost 4; bases outside the gene matches: 4. The CDR3 sequence is CASSWGQGINQPQHF. In nucleotides, the CDR3 is TGCGCCAGCAGCTGGGGACAGGGGATAAATCAGCCCCAGCATTTT.

The sample holds a few counts of this clone. The chain links TRBV10-3 to TRBJ2-2, with D hard to call. V lost 4 bases to trimming and J lost 4 bases, with 7 bases between them. The CDR3 is made up of 13 amino acids. Germline V CDR1 and CDR2: ENHRY, SYGVKD. The CDR3 region is CAISVQRTGELFF. CDR3 nucleotides: TGTGCCATCAGTGTACAACGCACCGGGGAGCTGTTTTTT.

V is TRBV5-1 and J is TRBJ1-6; 8 positions agree with TRBD1. Germline CDR1 and CDR2: SGHRS and YFSETQ. The CDR3 consists of 14 residues. V shed 4 bases, J shed 10 bases, and the junction held 7 bases outside the gene matches. This chain's CDR3 is CASSRQGSDSPLHF. For the CDR3, the DNA is TGCGCCAGCAGCAGACAGGGGTCTGACTCACCCCTCCACTTT.

The genes are TRBV3-1 (or the pseudogene TRBV3-2) and TRBJ2-5, with TRBD2 identical over 10 bases. CDR1 is LGHDT and CDR2 is YNNKEL in the germline V gene (reference sequence). The V and J ends lost 0 bases and 5 bases, in that order; junction bases with no gene match: 15. The CDR3 is 19 residues long. The CDR3 sequence is CASSQDLGVSGGVYETQYF. CDR3 DNA: TGTGCCAGCAGCCAAGATTTAGGGGTGAGCGGGGGGGTTTATGAGACCCAGTACTTC.

V is TRBV11-3 and J is TRBJ2-1; 8 nucleotides agree with TRBD2. There are 14 residues in the CDR3. From germline, CDR1 is SGHNT and CDR2 YENEEA. The V segment lost 5 bases and the J segment 6 bases; nucleotides outside the gene matches: 6. CDR3 coding DNA: TGTGCCAGCAGCCCACGGACTAGCAGCAATGAGCAGTTCTTC. This encodes CASSPRTSSNEQFF.

This clone was picked up one time. The chain is built from TRBV7-6 and TRBJ1-1, with 9 nucleotides matching TRBD1. This CDR3 contains 13 residues. Germline CDR1 and CDR2: SGHVS and FNYEAQ. Trimming cost V 5 bases and J 12 bases; bases outside gene matches: 10. The CDR3 region is CASSGGQGRSPFF. The DNA for the CDR3 is TGTGCCAGCAGCGGAGGACAGGGGCGCTCGCCTTTCTTT.

This clone was counted only a few times. The chain is built from TRBV30 and TRBJ1-1; 9 bases align to TRBD1. The CDR3 length is 15 residues. Germline V gives CDR1 GTSNPN, CDR2 SVGIG (reference sequence). J lost 5 bases, V lost 2 bases, and 9 bases had no gene match. CDR3 loop: CAWSRTTGTGTEAFF. CDR3 DNA sequence: TGTGCCTGGAGTCGAACGACCGGGACAGGGACTGAAGCTTTCTTT.

The sample holds a few counts of this clone. The chain uses TRBV4-1 and TRBJ2-2; D is unclear. The V gene's germline CDR1 is MGHRA and CDR2 YSYEKL. Trimming removed 1 base from V and 2 bases from J, with 11 bases in between. The CDR3 is 16 amino acids. The CDR3 is CASSQGVQTNTGELFF. The CDR3 DNA sequence: TGCGCCAGCAGCCAAGGGGTACAGACCAACACCGGGGAGCTGTTTTTT.

The rearrangement uses TRBV5-4 and TRBJ2-2, with TRBD1 as a possible D gene (6 bases). The CDR3 runs to 11 residues. With 7 bases removed from V and 5 bases from J, the gap between germline ends came to 6 bases. Germline CDR1 SGHNT, CDR2 YYREEE (reference sequence). CDR3 residues: CASGQTGELFF. The CDR3 coding sequence is TGTGCCAGCGGACAGACCGGGGAGCTGTTTTTT.

This clone was detected once. The V call is TRBV4-1, the J call TRBJ2-1, with 12 positions matching TRBD2. Germline loops: CDR1 MGHRA, CDR2 YSYEKL. V lost 6 bases, J lost 1 base, and 10 bases stayed unmatched. The CDR3 runs to 18 residues. This CDR3 reads CASRGLAGGLKSYNEQFF. Written as DNA, the CDR3 is TGCGCCAGCAGAGGGCTAGCGGGGGGGCTGAAGTCCTACAATGAGCAGTTCTTC.

The chain carries TRBV20-1 and TRBJ1-1, with D possibly matching TRBD1 (5 bases). Trimming left V 6 bases short and J 9 bases short, with 14 bases between. CDR1 and CDR2 (germline): DFQATT, SNEGSKA (reference sequence). CDR3 length: 11 amino acids. The CDR3 nucleotides read TGCAGTGCCTTCGGGGGGGAGCAAGCTTTCTTT. Translating it yields CSAFGGEQAFF.

J is TRBJ1-1 and V is TRBV14; D is possibly TRBD1 (5 bases). The CDR3 is 14 amino acids. V lost 4 bases, J lost 2 bases, and 11 bases lay in between. CDR1 is SGHDN and CDR2 is FVKESK in the germline V gene. In DNA, the CDR3 is TGTGCCAGCAGCCCGGGGGGTTTCAACACTGAAGCTTTCTTT. Translation: CASSPGGFNTEAFF.

This sequence joins TRBV5-5 and TRBJ1-2; the D gene is possibly TRBD1 (5 bases). The length of the CDR3 is 15 residues. Deletions cut 1 base from V and 2 bases from J, with 12 bases between. Germline assignment: CDR1 SGHKS and CDR2 YYEKEE (reference sequence). In nucleotides, the CDR3 is TGTGCCAGCAGCTTGCAGGGATTAATAAACTATGGCTACACCTTC. It specifies CASSLQGLINYGYTF.

The chain joins TRBV24-1 to TRBJ2-2, with TRBD1 matching 7 bases. The CDR3 is made up of 16 amino acids. Trimming at V came to 1 base and at J to 6 bases, leaving 7 bases not matched to a gene. In germline, CDR1 is KGHDR, CDR2 SFDVKD. CDR3 in amino acids: CATSDFKAGGPGELFF. Here the CDR3 DNA reads TGTGCCACCAGTGATTTCAAGGCAGGGGGACCCGGGGAGCTGTTTTTT.